Shown below are 14 T cell receptor beta chains from a single sample sequenced in a study of CD8 T cells in ankylosing spondylitis. TCRdb ran MiXCR on the 5' RACE reads and lists one entry per CDR3 protein. Of under 150,000 distinct CDR3 sequences in the sample, approximately 15% were seen once. The sequencing input was blood, either unsorted or a sorted T cell fraction (not recorded which). These receptors came from a female donor with ankylosing spondylitis or in good health (not recorded which).

This clonotype came up many times. This chain joins TRBV27 and TRBJ2-7; 9 bases are a match to TRBD1. Trimming cost V 3 bases and J 5 bases; bases outside gene matches: 2. The CDR3 is 13 residues long. Germline V gene data show CDR1 as MNHEY and CDR2 as SMNVEV (reference sequence). DNA of the CDR3: TGTGCCAGCAGTTTTGGACAGGGGCACGAGCAGTACTTC. This translates into CASSFGQGHEQYF.

This clonotype turned up a few times. The chain employs TRBV28 and TRBJ2-6; 7 nucleotides match TRBD2. This CDR3 region has 15 residues. Germline V gene lookup returns CDR1 MDHEN and CDR2 SYDVKM. V dropped 8 bases and J dropped 0; count of bases not matched to a gene: 4. The CDR3: CASQRGGSGANVLTF. The CDR3 nucleotides are TGTGCCAGCCAGCGGGGAGGCTCTGGGGCCAACGTCCTGACTTTC.

A few counts support this clonotype. The rearrangement links TRBV6-1 to TRBJ2-2, with TRBD2 identical over 7 bases. After removal of 4 bases from V and 6 bases from J, the junction contained 8 bases not matched to a gene. CDR3 length: 15 amino acids. Looked up from germline, CDR1 is MNHNS and CDR2 is SASEGT. The DNA for the CDR3 is TGTGCCAGCAGTGTTCCTCGGGGGGAAGCCGGGGAGCTGTTTTTT. This codes for CASSVPRGEAGELFF.

This clonotype has a count of ten or more. This chain uses TRBV12-3 or TRBV12-4 with TRBJ2-2; D might be TRBD1 (6 bases). This CDR3 is 15 amino acids long. Trimming pared 3 bases from V and 5 bases from J, leaving 13 bases between. The CDR3 DNA is TGTGCCAGCAGTTTTCGTGCTCAGGGGACCGGGGAGCTGTTTTTT. It specifies CASSFRAQGTGELFF.

In this sample, this clonotype turned up many times. This chain links TRBV12-3 or TRBV12-4 with TRBJ2-5; TRBD2 agrees at 8 bases. V dropped 8 bases and J dropped 1; count of bases not matched to a gene: 6. The CDR3 runs 14 residues. The DNA of the CDR3 is TGTGCCAGCCGGGCAGCGGGGGTCCAAGAGACCCAGTACTTC. Protein: CASRAAGVQETQYF.

J is TRBJ2-7 and V is TRBV9; D is undetermined. Germline CDR1 is SGDLS and CDR2 is YYNGEE. The V and J ends lost 4 bases and 2 bases respectively, with 13 bases between them. This CDR3 is 14 amino acids long. CDR3 residues: CASSPSPGTYEQYF. CDR3 DNA: TGTGCCAGCAGCCCCAGCCCCGGAACCTACGAGCAGTACTTC.

This clonotype was counted between two and nine times. The genes are TRBV19 and TRBJ2-3; tentatively, D is TRBD1 or TRBD2 (6 bases each). The CDR3 totals 16 residues. The germline V and J ends were trimmed by 6 bases and 7 bases, with 23 bases remaining between them. Germline V lookup: CDR1 LNHDA, CDR2 SQIVND (reference sequence). The DNA of the CDR3 is TGTGCCAGTAGCGCGGGACAAACTGGATCTCTCTATACGCAGTATTTT. This encodes CASSAGQTGSLYTQYF. The variable domain in full, with the rest retrieved from reference TRBV19 and TRBJ2-3, is DGGITQSPKYLFRKEGQNVTLSCEQNLNHDAMYWYRQDPGQGLRLIYYSQIVNDFQKGDIAEGYSVSREKKESFPLTVTSAQKNPTAFYLCASSAGQTGSLYTQYFGPGTRLTVL.

The rearrangement uses TRBV6-2 or TRBV6-3 and TRBJ2-5; 14 bases are shared with TRBD2. V shed 9 bases, J shed 6 bases, and the junction held 12 bases outside the gene matches. CDR3 length: 16 amino acids. Germline CDR1 reads MNHEY; CDR2 reads SVGEGT. DNA for the CDR3: TGTGCCAGTCAACTCGGGACTAGCGGGAGAACGAAGACCCAGTACTTC. As protein: CASQLGTSGRTKTQYF.

The chain links TRBV28 to TRBJ2-2, with 7 nucleotides matching TRBD1. The CDR3 runs to 15 residues. After removal of 8 bases from V and 6 bases from J, the junction contained 12 bases not matched to a gene. The germline gives CDR1 MDHEN, CDR2 SYDVKM. The CDR3 coding sequence is TGTGCCAGCCTCCGACAGGGCGCTGGTTCCGGGGAGCTGTTTTTT. The encoded protein is CASLRQGAGSGELFF. Filled out from reference TRBV28 and TRBJ2-2, the complete variable domain reads DVKVTQSSRYLVKRTGEKVFLECVQDMDHENMFWYRQDPGLGLRLIYFSYDVKMKEKGDIPEGYSVSREKKERFSLILESASTNQTSMYLCASLRQGAGSGELFFGEGSRLTVL.

In this sample, this clonotype turned up a few times. This rearrangement joins TRBV12-3 or TRBV12-4 to TRBJ1-1; possibly TRBD1 for D (6 bases). This CDR3 region has 14 residues. V was shortened by 6 bases and J by 2 bases, with 13 bases between the two germline ends. CDR3 coding DNA: TGTGCCAGCAGGGATGGGGACAAAAACACTGAAGCTTTCTTT. Protein sequence: CASRDGDKNTEAFF.

This clonotype was detected a few times. The chain combines TRBV5-1 with TRBJ2-1, with D perhaps being TRBD1 or TRBD2 (7 bases each). Germline V lookup: CDR1 SGHRS, CDR2 YFSETQ. V lost 1 base and J 8 bases, leaving 13 bases between the germline ends. This CDR3 has 14 amino acids. DNA of the CDR3: TGCGCCAGCAGCTTGAGACAGGGAGGGGATGAGCAGTTCTTC. It specifies CASSLRQGGDEQFF.

This clonotype was detected many times. The chain couples TRBV5-6 to TRBJ2-3, with a tentative D call TRBD2 (7 bases). Trimming stripped 3 bases from V and 6 bases from J, with 14 bases between. Germline assignment: CDR1 SGHDT and CDR2 YYEEEE. The length of the CDR3 is 14 residues. CDR3 DNA: TGTGCCAGCAGCTGGGGGGGGGCTATCGATACGCAGTATTTT. Encoded protein: CASSWGGAIDTQYF.

This clonotype was found many times. The V gene is TRBV5-1, the J gene TRBJ1-1; 7 nucleotides line up with TRBD1. Per germline, CDR1 SGHRS and CDR2 YFSETQ. J lost 1 base, V lost 3 bases, and 3 bases had no gene match. The CDR3 covers 14 residues. This CDR3 reads CASSSTGWNTEAFF. CDR3 DNA sequence: TGCGCCAGCAGCTCGACAGGGTGGAACACTGAAGCTTTCTTT.

V usage is TRBV28 and J usage is TRBJ2-7; maybe TRBD2 (6 bases). V was trimmed by 5 bases and J by 4 bases, leaving 15 bases between them. The CDR3 runs to 14 residues. CDR1 is MDHEN and CDR2 is SYDVKM in the germline V gene. As DNA, the CDR3 is TGTGCCAGCAGTCCCCCGGGACTTCTTTACGAGCAGTACTTC. Its protein product is CASSPPGLLYEQYF.